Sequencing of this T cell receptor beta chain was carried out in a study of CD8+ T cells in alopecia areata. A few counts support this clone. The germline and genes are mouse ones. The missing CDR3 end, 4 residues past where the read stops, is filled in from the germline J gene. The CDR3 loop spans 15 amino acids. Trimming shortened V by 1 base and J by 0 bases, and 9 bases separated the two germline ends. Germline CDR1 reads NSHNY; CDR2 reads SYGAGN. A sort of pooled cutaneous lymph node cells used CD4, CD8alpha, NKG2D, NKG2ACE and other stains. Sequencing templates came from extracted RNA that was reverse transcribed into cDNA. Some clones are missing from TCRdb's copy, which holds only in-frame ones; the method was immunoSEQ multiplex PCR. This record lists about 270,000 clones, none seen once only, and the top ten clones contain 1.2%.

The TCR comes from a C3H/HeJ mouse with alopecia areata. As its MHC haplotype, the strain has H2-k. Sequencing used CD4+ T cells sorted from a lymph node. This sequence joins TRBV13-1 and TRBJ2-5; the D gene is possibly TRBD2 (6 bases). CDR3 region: CASSDPWGNQDTQYF. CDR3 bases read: TGTGCCAGCAGTGATCCCTGGGGCAACCAAGAC.